This TCR beta chain came from a study of graft-versus-host responses after intestinal transplantation. At the level of the study: Recipients were given multivisceral, liver-intestinal, or isolated intestinal transplants.

Regarding this clone: As yet, its antigen is unknown.

Regarding the study as a whole: Maximum circulating GvH clone levels tracked with early post-transplant HvG decreases.

With 3 bases clipped from V and 4 bases from J, the junction kept 0 bases outside the gene matches. Germline assignment: CDR1 SGHNT and CDR2 YENEEA. CDR3 length: 14 amino acids. Profiled with immunoSEQ multiplex PCR; TCRdb holds only in-frame clones, not every one. This table holds 80,000 to 100,000 clones, roughly nine tenths found once. The receptor was derived from a human donor who received an intestinal transplant. The sequences come from unstimulated CD4+ T cells sorted from spleen or lymph node cells, collected before intestinal transplant. This rearrangement joins TRBV11-3 to TRBJ1-5, with 10 bases lining up with TRBD1. The CDR3 loop is CASSLDRGNQPQHF. The CDR3 nucleotides are TGTGCCAGCAGCTTGGACAGGGGGAATCAGCCCCAGCATTTT.